These T cell receptor beta chains were read from a single sample in a study of blood T cell repertoires in COVID-19. Data came from immunoSEQ multiplex PCR; TCRdb stores just in-frame clones and leaves some out. The sample lists about 480,000 clones; about 87% were seen once. The source material was peripheral blood. The receptors originated from a woman in her 50s with COVID-19, enrolled during active disease. CDR3s include the opening cysteine and the closing phenylalanine or tryptophan. A D gene is named only where the DNA matches it firmly.

CDR3 length: 13; V gene: TRBV2; D gene: -; CDR3 protein: CASTDRINTEAFF
CDR3 length: 11; V gene: TRBV6-6; D gene: -; CDR3 protein: CASSYGNGYTF
CDR3 length: 16; V gene: TRBV5-4; D gene: TRBD2; CDR3 protein: CASSFFSGASTDTQYF
CDR3 length: 13; V gene: TRBV12-3/TRBV12-4; D gene: -; CDR3 protein: CASSGSRGQPQHF
CDR3 length: 14; V gene: TRBV5-1; D gene: -; CDR3 protein: CASSTGGVSREAFF
CDR3 length: 12; V gene: TRBV5-6; D gene: -; CDR3 protein: CASSLQNTEAFF
CDR3 length: 15; V gene: TRBV5-4; D gene: TRBD1; CDR3 protein: CASSTGVGTGNTIYF
CDR3 length: 14; V gene: TRBV19; D gene: TRBD1; CDR3 protein: CASSFDRVGTEAFF
CDR3 length: 16; V gene: TRBV5-1; D gene: -; CDR3 protein: CASSPGGTANSWTLHF
CDR3 length: 15; V gene: TRBV14; D gene: TRBD1; CDR3 protein: CASSQGRQGDYEQYF
CDR3 length: 14; V gene: TRBV11-1; D gene: -; CDR3 protein: CASSLGARNTEAFF
CDR3 length: 13; V gene: TRBV27; D gene: -; CDR3 protein: CASSWDPAGTQHF
CDR3 length: 13; V gene: TRBV7-9; D gene: -; CDR3 protein: CASSFQGDSPLHF
CDR3 length: 14; V gene: TRBV5-1; D gene: -; CDR3 protein: CASTAQGYTDTQYF
CDR3 length: 12; V gene: TRBV25-1; D gene: TRBD1; CDR3 protein: CASTADRVGYTF
CDR3 length: 14; V gene: TRBV9; D gene: -; CDR3 protein: CASSYDSSTDTQYF
CDR3 length: 17; V gene: TRBV6-1; D gene: TRBD2; CDR3 protein: CASSVRRGGDYTDTQYF
CDR3 length: 16; V gene: TRBV4-1; D gene: TRBD2; CDR3 protein: CASSQGTSPSWDTQYF
CDR3 length: 14; V gene: TRBV2; D gene: TRBD1; CDR3 protein: CASSQDRGLSPLHF
CDR3 length: 12; V gene: TRBV6-7; D gene: -; CDR3 protein: CASLTRNSPLHF
CDR3 length: 14; V gene: TRBV28; D gene: -; CDR3 protein: CASLAVSPYNEQFF
CDR3 length: 14; V gene: TRBV30; D gene: TRBD2; CDR3 protein: CAWSVGGGSYEQYF
CDR3 length: 14; V gene: TRBV7-9; D gene: TRBD1; CDR3 protein: CASSLAGGVYGYTF
CDR3 length: 15; V gene: TRBV10-1; D gene: -; CDR3 protein: CASSESLGGGGEAFF
CDR3 length: 16; V gene: TRBV5-5; D gene: TRBD2; CDR3 protein: CASSSGLAGRADTQYF
CDR3 length: 14; V gene: TRBV7-8; D gene: TRBD1; CDR3 protein: CASSFSGTGTEQYF
CDR3 length: 20; V gene: TRBV24-1; D gene: -; CDR3 protein: CATSDSYFSDSPTSGNTIYF
CDR3 length: 16; V gene: TRBV5-1; D gene: TRBD2; CDR3 protein: CASSPESGGPGDTQYF
CDR3 length: 13; V gene: TRBV13; D gene: -; CDR3 protein: CASSPSGTIEAFF
CDR3 length: 15; V gene: TRBV6-5; D gene: TRBD2; CDR3 protein: CASSYSGGEVDTQYF
CDR3 length: 14; V gene: TRBV27; D gene: TRBD1; CDR3 protein: CASSWGQLNTEAFF
CDR3 length: 15; V gene: TRBV2; D gene: TRBD1; CDR3 protein: CASSLDRGQGTEAFF
CDR3 length: 12; V gene: TRBV6-1; D gene: -; CDR3 protein: CASSDRVKGYTF
CDR3 length: 14; V gene: TRBV6-5; D gene: -; CDR3 protein: CASSYSARAYEQYF
CDR3 length: 15; V gene: TRBV6-5; D gene: TRBD2; CDR3 protein: CASSYSWGGEETQYF
CDR3 length: 12; V gene: TRBV28; D gene: -; CDR3 protein: CASSLYADTQYF
CDR3 length: 16; V gene: TRBV5-4; D gene: -; CDR3 protein: CASSLRAGVMNTEAFF
CDR3 length: 15; V gene: TRBV19; D gene: TRBD1; CDR3 protein: CASSFYRGRNSPLHF
CDR3 length: 13; V gene: TRBV19; D gene: -; CDR3 protein: CASSIDLEAEAFF
CDR3 length: 11; V gene: TRBV30; D gene: -; CDR3 protein: CAWSTMVGYTF
CDR3 length: 14; V gene: TRBV5-1; D gene: -; CDR3 protein: CASSFSVNTGELFF
CDR3 length: 13; V gene: TRBV2; D gene: -; CDR3 protein: CASSRLDFYEQYF
CDR3 length: 18; V gene: TRBV27; D gene: TRBD1; CDR3 protein: CASSSLSTGGDGHNEQFF
CDR3 length: 16; V gene: TRBV10-1; D gene: TRBD1; CDR3 protein: CAGTDQTGEWRNIQYF
CDR3 length: 13; V gene: TRBV6-5; D gene: -; CDR3 protein: CASSSDGGAEAFF
CDR3 length: 10; V gene: TRBV19; D gene: -; CDR3 protein: CASSSGKLFF
CDR3 length: 18; V gene: TRBV4-1; D gene: -; CDR3 protein: CASSQGTHKPSSGNTIYF
CDR3 length: 13; V gene: TRBV3-1/TRBV3-2; D gene: -; CDR3 protein: CASSQDRSGGQYF
CDR3 length: 13; V gene: TRBV3-1/TRBV3-2; D gene: -; CDR3 protein: CASSHPSTACPIF
CDR3 length: 13; V gene: TRBV19; D gene: TRBD1; CDR3 protein: CASSSDRGSEAFF
CDR3 length: 14; V gene: TRBV6-5; D gene: TRBD2; CDR3 protein: CASSRKRGANEQFF
CDR3 length: 14; V gene: TRBV7-9; D gene: -; CDR3 protein: CASTGGQSAYEQYF
CDR3 length: 15; V gene: TRBV5-6; D gene: TRBD1; CDR3 protein: CASSFGTGANEKLFF
CDR3 length: 16; V gene: TRBV30; D gene: TRBD2; CDR3 protein: CAWSRMGGFPHNEQFF